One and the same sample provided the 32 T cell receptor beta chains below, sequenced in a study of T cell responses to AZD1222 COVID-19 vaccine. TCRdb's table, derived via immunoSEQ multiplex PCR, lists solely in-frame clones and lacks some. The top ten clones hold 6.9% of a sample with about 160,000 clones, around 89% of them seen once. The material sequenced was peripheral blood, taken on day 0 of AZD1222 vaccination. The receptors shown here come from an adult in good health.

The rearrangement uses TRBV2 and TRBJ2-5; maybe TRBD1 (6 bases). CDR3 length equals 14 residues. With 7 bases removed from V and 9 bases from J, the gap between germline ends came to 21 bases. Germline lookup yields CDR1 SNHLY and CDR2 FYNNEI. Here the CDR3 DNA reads TGTGCCAGCAAGAGGACAGCCGGAACGGTGCCCCAGTACTTC. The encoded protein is CASKRTAGTVPQYF.

The DNA of the CDR3 is TGTGCCAGTAGTATCGGGGCGGGGACAGTTCAAGAGACCCAGTACTTC. It translates to CASSIGAGTVQETQYF. The chain recombines TRBV19 with TRBJ2-5; possibly TRBD1 for D (7 bases). The germline V and J ends were trimmed by 3 bases and 2 bases, with 16 bases remaining between them. In germline, CDR1 is LNHDA, CDR2 SQIVND (reference sequence). This CDR3 is 16 amino acids long.

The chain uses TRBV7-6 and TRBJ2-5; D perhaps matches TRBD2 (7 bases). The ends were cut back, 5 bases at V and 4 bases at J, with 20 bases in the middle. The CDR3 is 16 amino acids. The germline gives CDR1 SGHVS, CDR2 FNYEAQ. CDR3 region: CASSTPGGLGSETQYF. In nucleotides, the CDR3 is TGTGCCAGCAGCACCCCGGGGGGCCTAGGTTCAGAGACCCAGTACTTC.

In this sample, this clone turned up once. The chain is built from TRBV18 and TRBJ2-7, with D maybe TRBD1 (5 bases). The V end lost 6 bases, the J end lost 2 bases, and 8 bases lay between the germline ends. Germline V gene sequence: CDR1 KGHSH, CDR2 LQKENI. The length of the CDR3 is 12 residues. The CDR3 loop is CASSSGTYEQYV. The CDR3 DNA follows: TGTGCCAGCTCGTCAGGGACCTACGAGCAGTACGTC.

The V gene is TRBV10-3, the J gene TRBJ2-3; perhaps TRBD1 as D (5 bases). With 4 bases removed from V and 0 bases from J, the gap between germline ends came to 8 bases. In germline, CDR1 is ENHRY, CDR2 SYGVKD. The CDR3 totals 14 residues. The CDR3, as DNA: TGTGCCATCAGTGGACAGCTAAGCACAGATACGCAGTATTTT. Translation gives CAISGQLSTDTQYF.

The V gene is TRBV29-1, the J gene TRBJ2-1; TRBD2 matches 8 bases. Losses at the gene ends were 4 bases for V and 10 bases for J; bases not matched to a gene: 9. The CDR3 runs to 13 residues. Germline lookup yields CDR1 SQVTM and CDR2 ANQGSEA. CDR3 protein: CSVVSGGLWEQFF. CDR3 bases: TGCAGCGTTGTCTCGGGGGGGCTCTGGGAGCAGTTCTTC.

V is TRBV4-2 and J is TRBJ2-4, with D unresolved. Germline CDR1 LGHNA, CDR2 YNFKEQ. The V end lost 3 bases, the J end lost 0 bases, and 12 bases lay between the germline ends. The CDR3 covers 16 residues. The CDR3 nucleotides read TGTGCCAGCAGCCACGGCTCCGATCTAGCCAAAAACATTCAGTACTTC. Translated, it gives CASSHGSDLAKNIQYF.

CDR3: CARSLAIENSYNEQFF. The DNA of the CDR3 is TGTGCCAGAAGCTTGGCTATCGAGAATTCCTACAATGAGCAGTTCTTC. The gene calls are TRBV5-3 and TRBJ2-1; D unclear. TRBV5-3 has ORF status, its function being uncertain. CDR3 length: 16 amino acids. V lost 0 bases to trimming and J lost 1 base, with 11 bases between them.

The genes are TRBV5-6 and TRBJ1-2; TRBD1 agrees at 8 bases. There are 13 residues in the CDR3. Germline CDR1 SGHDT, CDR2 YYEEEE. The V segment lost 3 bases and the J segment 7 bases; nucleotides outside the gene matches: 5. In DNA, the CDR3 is TGTGCCAGCAGCTCGACAGGGGCGGGTGGCTACACCTTC. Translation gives CASSSTGAGGYTF.

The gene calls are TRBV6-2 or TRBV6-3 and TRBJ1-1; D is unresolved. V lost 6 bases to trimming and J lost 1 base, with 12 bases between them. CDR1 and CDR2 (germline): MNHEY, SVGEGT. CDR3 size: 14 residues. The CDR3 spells CASSWRKQNTEAFF. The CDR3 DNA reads TGTGCCAGCAGCTGGCGGAAACAGAACACTGAAGCTTTCTTT.

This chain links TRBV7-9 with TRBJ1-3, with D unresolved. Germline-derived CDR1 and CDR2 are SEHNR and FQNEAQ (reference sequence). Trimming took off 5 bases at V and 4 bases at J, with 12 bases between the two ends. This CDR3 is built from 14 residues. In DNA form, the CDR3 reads TGTGCCAGCAGCCACCTGGTCAGAGGAAACACCATATATTTT. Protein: CASSHLVRGNTIYF. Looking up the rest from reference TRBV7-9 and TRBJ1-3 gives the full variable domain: DTGVSQNPRHKITKRGQNVTFRCDPISEHNRLYWYRQTLGQGPEFLTYFQNEAQLEKSRLLSDRFSAERPKGSFSTLEIQRTEQGDSAMYLCASSHLVRGNTIYFGEGSWLTVV.

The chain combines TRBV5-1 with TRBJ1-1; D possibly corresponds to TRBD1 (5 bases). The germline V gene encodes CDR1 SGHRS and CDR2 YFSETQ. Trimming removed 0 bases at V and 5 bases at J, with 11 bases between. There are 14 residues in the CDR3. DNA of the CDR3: TGCGCCAGCAGCTTGGCGGGGGGAGGGACTGAAGCTTTCTTT. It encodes CASSLAGGGTEAFF.

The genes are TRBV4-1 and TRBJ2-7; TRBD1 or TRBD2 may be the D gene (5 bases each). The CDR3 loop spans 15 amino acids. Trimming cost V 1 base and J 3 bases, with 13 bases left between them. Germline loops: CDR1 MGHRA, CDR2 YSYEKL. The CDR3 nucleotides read TGCGCCAGCAGCCAAGTTACGGGGACGCTCTACGAGCAGTACTTC. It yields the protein CASSQVTGTLYEQYF.

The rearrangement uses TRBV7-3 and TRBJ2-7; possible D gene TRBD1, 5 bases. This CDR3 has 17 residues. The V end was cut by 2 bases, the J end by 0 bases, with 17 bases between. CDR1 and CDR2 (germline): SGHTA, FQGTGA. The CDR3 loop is CASSLWGAVYFSYEQYV. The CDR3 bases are TGTGCCAGCAGCTTATGGGGCGCAGTTTACTTCTCCTACGAGCAGTACGTC.

The CDR3 sequence: CATSPGLLLSYEQYV. CDR3 nucleotides: TGTGCCACCAGTCCAGGGTTACTCCTCTCCTACGAGCAGTACGTC. The chain has TRBV24-1 and TRBJ2-7; D may be TRBD1 (5 bases). Trimming took 6 bases from V and 0 from J, leaving 14 bases between them. The CDR3 is 15 residues long. In germline, CDR1 is KGHDR, CDR2 SFDVKD.

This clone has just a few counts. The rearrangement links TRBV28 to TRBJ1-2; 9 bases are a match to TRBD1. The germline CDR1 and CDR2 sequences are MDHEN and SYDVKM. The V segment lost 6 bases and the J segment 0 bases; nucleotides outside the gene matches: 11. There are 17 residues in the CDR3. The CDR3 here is CASRGLWGTGPNYGYTF. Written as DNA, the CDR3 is TGTGCCAGCAGGGGGTTATGGGGGACAGGGCCTAACTATGGCTACACCTTC.

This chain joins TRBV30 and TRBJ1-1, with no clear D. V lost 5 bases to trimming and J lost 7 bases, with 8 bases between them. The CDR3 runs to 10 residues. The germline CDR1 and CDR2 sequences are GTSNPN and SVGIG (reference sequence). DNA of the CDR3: TGTGCCTGGGGCCATGGTGAAGCTTTCTTT. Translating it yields CAWGHGEAFF. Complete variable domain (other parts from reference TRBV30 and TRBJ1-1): SQTIHQWPATLVQPVGSPLSLECTVEGTSNPNLYWYRQAAGRGLQLLFYSVGIGQISSEVPQNLSASRPQDRQFILSSKKLLLSDSGFYLCAWGHGEAFFGQGTRLTVV.

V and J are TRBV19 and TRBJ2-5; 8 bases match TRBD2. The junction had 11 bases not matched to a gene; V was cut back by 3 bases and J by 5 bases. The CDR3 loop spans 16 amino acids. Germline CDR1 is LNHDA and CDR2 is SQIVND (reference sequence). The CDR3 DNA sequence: TGTGCCAGTAGTATGATTAGCGGGGCGAAGCATGAGACCCAGTACTTC. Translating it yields CASSMISGAKHETQYF.

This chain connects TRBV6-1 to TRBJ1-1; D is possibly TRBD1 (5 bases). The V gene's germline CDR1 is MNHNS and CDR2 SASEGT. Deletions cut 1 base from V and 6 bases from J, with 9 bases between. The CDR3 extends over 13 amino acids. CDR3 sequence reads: CASSEEQGAEAFF. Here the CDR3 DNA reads TGTGCCAGCAGTGAAGAGCAGGGCGCTGAAGCTTTCTTT.

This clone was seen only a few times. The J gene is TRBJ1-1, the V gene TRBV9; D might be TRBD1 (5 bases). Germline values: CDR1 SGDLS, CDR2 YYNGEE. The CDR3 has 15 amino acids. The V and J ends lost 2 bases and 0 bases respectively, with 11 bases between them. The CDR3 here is CASSVGGAVNTEAFF. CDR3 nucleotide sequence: TGTGCCAGCAGCGTTGGGGGAGCTGTGAACACTGAAGCTTTCTTT.

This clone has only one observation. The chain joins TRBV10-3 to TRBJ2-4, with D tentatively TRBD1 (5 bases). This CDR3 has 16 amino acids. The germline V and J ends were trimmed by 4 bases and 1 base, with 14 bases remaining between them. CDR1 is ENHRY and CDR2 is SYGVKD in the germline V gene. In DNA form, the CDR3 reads TGTGCCATCAGTGTCTCAGGGTCCGTGGCCAAAAACATTCAGTACTTC. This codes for CAISVSGSVAKNIQYF.

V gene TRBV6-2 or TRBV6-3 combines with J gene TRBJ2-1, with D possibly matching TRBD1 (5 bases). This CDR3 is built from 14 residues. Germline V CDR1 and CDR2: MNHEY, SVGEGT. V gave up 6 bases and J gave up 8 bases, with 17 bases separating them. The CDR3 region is CASSIIYSRDEQFF. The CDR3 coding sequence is TGTGCCAGCAGCATAATATATTCCAGGGATGAGCAGTTCTTC.

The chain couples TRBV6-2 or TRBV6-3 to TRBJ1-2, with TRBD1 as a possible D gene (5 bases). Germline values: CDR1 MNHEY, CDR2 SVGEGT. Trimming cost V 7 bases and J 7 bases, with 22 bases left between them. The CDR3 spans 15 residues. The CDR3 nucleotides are TGTGCCAGCAACCCCGACAGAGGGGCTAAAAGTGGCTACACCTTC. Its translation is CASNPDRGAKSGYTF.

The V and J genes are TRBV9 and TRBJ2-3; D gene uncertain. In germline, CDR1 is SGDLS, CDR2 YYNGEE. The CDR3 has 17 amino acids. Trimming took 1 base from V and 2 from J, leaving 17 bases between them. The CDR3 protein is CASSVFGSPSPTDTQYF. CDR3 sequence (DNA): TGTGCCAGCAGCGTATTTGGATCGCCATCCCCCACAGATACGCAGTATTTT.

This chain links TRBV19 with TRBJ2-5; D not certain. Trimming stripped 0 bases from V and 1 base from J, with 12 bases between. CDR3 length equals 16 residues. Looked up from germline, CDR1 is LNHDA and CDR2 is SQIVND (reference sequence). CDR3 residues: CASSIDRVVSQETQYF. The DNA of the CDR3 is TGTGCCAGTAGTATAGATCGGGTAGTGTCCCAAGAGACCCAGTACTTC.

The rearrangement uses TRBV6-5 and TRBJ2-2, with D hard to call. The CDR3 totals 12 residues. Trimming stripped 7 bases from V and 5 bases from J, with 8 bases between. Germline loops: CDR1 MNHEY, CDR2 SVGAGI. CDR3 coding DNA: TGTGCCAGCATCAAGGGAACCGGGGAGCTGTTTTTT. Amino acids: CASIKGTGELFF.

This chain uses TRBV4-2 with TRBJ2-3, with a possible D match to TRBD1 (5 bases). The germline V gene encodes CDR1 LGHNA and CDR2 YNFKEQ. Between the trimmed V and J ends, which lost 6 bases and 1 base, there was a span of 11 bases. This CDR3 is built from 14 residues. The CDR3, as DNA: TGTGCCAGCAGGCCAGGGTTCGGCACAGATACGCAGTATTTT. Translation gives CASRPGFGTDTQYF.

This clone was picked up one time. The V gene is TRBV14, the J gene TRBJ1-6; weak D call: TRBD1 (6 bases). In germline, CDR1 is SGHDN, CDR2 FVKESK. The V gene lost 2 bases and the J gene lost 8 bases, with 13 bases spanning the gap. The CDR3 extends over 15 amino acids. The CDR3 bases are TGTGCCAGCAGCCAACACGGGACACGGGATTCACCCCTCCACTTT. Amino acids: CASSQHGTRDSPLHF.

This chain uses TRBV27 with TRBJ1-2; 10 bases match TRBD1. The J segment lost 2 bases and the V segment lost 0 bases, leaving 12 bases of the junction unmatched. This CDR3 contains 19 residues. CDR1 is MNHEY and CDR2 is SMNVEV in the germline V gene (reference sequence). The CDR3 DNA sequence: TGTGCCAGCAGTTTATCGTCGCGACAGGGGGCCCCCGGCAACTATGGCTACACCTTC. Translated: CASSLSSRQGAPGNYGYTF.

CDR3 region: CASSPETGTYQDGYTF. The CDR3 region has the DNA TGTGCCAGCTCACCAGAGACAGGGACGTATCAGGATGGCTACACCTTC. The gene calls are TRBV18 and TRBJ1-2, with 7 nucleotides matching TRBD1. The germline gives CDR1 KGHSH, CDR2 LQKENI. Unmatched junction bases numbered 12, after V lost 2 bases and J lost 6 bases. CDR3 length equals 16 residues.

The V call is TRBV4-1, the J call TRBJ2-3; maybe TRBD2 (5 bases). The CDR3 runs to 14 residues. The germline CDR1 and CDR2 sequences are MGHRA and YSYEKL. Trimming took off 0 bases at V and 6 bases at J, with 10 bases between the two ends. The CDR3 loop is CASSQDLIADTQYF. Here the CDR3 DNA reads TGCGCCAGCAGCCAAGATCTCATAGCGGATACGCAGTATTTT.

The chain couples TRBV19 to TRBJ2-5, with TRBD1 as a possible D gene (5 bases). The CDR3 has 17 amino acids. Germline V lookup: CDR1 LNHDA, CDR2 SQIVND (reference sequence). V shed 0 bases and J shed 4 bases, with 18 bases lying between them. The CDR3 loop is CASSIDTGPRVVETQYF. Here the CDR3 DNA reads TGTGCCAGTAGTATAGATACAGGCCCCCGCGTAGTAGAGACCCAGTACTTC.